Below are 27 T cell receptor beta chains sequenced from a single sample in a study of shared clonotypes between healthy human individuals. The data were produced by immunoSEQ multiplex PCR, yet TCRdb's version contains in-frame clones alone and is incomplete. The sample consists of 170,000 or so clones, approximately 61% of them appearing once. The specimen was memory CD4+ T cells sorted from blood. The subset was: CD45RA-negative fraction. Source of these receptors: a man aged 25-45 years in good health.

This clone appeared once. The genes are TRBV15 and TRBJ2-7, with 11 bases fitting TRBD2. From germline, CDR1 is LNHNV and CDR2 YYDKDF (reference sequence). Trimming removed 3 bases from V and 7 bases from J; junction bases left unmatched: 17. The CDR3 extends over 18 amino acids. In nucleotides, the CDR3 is TGTGCCACCAGCAGCGGGACAGGCATAGCGGGAGGGCCGGAGGAGCAGTACTTC. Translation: CATSSGTGIAGGPEEQYF.

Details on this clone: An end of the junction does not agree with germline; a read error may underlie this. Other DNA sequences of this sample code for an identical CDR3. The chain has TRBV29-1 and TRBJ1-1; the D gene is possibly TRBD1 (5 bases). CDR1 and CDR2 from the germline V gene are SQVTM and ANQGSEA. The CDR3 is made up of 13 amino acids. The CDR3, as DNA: TGCAGTGTTGAAGGTGGGGGGAACACTGAAGCTTTCTTT. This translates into CSVEGGGNTEAFF. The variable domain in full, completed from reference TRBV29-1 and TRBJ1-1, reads SAVISQKPSRDICQRGTSLTIQCQVDSQVTMMFWYRQQPGQSLTLIATANQGSEATYESGFVIDKFPISRPNLTFSTLTVSNMSPEDSSIYLCSVEGGGNTEAFFGQGTRLTVV.

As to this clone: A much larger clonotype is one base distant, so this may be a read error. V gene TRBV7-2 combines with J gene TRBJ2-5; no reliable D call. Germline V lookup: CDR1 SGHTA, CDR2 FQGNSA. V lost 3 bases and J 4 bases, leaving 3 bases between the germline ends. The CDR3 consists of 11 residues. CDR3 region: CASSLIETQYF. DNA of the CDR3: TGTGCCAGCAGCTTGATAGAGACCCAGTACTTC.

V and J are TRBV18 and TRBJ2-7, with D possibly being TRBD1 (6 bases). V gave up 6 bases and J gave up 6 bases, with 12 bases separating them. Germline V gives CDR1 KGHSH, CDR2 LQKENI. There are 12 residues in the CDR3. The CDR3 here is CASSPTGTEQYF. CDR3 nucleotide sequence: TGTGCCAGCTCTCCCACAGGGACCGAGCAGTACTTC.

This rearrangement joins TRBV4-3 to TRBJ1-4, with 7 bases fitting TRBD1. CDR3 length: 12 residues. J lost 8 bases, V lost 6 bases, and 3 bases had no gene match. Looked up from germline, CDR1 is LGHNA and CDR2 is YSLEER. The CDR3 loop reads CASSRQGEKLFF. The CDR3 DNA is TGCGCCAGCAGTAGACAGGGCGAAAAACTGTTTTTT.

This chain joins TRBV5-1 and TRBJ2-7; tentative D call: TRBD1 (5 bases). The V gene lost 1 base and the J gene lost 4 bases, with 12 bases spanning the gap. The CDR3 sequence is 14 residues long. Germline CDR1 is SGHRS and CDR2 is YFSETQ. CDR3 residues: CASSLTGEMYEQYF. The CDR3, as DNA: TGCGCCAGCAGCTTGACAGGAGAAATGTACGAGCAGTACTTC.

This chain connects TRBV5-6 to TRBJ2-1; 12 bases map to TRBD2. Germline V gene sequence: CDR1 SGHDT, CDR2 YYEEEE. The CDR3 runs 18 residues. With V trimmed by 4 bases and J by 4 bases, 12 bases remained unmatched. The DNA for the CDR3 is TGTGCCAGCAGCAACGGACTAGCGGGACCCACCCGTTACAATGAGCAGTTCTTC. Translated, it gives CASSNGLAGPTRYNEQFF.

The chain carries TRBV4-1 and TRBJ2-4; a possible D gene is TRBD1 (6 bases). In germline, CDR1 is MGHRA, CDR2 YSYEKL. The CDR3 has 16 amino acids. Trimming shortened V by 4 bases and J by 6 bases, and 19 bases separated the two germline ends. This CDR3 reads CASSPLGSGQPNIQYF. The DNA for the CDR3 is TGCGCCAGCAGCCCTCTGGGGTCTGGACAGCCAAACATTCAGTACTTC.

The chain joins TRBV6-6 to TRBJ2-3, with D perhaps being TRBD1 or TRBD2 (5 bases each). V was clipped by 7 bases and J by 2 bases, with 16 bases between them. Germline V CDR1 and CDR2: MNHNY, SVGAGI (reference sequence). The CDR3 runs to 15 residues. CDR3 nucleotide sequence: TGTGCCAGCACTCGGGACGCCTTAAACACAGATACGCAGTATTTT. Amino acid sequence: CASTRDALNTDTQYF.

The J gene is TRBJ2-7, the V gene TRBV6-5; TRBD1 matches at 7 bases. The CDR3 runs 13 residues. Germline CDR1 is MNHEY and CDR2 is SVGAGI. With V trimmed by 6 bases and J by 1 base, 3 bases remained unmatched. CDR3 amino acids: CASRQGVSYEQYF. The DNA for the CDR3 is TGTGCCAGCAGGCAGGGGGTGTCCTACGAGCAGTACTTC.

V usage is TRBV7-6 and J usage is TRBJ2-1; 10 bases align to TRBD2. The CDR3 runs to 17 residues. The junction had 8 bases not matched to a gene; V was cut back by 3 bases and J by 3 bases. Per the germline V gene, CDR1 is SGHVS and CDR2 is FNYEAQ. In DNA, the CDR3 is TGTGCCAGCAGCTTTGAAGCGGGAGGGCCTGTCTACAATGAGCAGTTCTTC. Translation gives CASSFEAGGPVYNEQFF.

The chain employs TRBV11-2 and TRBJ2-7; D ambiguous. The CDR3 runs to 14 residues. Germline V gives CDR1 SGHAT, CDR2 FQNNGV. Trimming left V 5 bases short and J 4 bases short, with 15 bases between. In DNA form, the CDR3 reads TGTGCCAGCAGCCAGGAATATCCCCTATACGAGCAGTACTTC. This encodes CASSQEYPLYEQYF.

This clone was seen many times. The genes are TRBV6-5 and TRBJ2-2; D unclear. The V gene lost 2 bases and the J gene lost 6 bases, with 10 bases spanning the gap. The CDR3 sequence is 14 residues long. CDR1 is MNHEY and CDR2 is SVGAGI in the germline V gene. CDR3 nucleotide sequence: TGTGCCAGCAGTTACGCGCCGGGTGCCGGGGAGCTGTTTTTT. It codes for CASSYAPGAGELFF.

The CDR3 nucleotides are TGTGCCTGGAGTGACCAAGAGACCCAGTACTTC. Its protein is CAWSDQETQYF. The rearrangement joins TRBV30 to TRBJ2-5; D remains ambiguous. The CDR3 spans 11 residues. The germline V gene has CDR1 GTSNPN and CDR2 SVGIG (reference sequence). The germline V and J ends were trimmed by 1 base and 0 bases, with 0 bases remaining between them.

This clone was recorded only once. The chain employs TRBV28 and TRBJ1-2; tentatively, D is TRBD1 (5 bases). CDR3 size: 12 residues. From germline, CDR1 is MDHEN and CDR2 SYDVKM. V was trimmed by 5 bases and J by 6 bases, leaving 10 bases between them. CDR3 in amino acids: CASSESGHGYTF. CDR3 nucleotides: TGTGCCAGCAGTGAGTCAGGGCATGGCTACACCTTC.

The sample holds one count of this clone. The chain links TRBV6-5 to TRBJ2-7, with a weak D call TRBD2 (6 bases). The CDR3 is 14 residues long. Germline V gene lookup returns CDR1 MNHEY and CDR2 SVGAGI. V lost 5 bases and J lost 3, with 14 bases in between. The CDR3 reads CASSSRDGSYEQYF. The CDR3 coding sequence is TGTGCCAGCAGTAGCCGGGACGGGAGCTACGAGCAGTACTTC.

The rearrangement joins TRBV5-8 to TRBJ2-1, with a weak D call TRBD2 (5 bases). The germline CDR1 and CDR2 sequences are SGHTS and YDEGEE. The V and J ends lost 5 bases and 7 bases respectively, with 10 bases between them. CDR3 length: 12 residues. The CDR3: CASRRVGNEQFF. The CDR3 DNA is TGTGCCAGCAGGAGGGTAGGTAATGAGCAGTTCTTC.

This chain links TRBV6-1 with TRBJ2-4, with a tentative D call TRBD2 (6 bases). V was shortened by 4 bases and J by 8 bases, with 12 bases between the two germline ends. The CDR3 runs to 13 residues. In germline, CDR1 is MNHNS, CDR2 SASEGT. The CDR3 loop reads CASSGPWGDIQYF. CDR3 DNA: TGTGCCAGCAGTGGGCCTTGGGGGGACATTCAGTACTTC.

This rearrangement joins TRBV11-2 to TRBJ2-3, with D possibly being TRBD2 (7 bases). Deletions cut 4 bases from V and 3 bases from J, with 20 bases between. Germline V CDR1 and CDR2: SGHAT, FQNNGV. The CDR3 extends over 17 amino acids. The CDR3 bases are TGTGCCAGCAGCTCGCCGAGGGGGGGCGGACGGACAGATACGCAGTATTTT. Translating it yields CASSSPRGGGRTDTQYF. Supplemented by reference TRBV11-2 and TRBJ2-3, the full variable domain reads EAGVAQSPRYKIIEKRQSVAFWCNPISGHATLYWYQQILGQGPKLLIQFQNNGVVDDSQLPKDRFSAERLKGVDSTLKIQPAKLEDSAVYLCASSSPRGGGRTDTQYFGPGTRLTVL.

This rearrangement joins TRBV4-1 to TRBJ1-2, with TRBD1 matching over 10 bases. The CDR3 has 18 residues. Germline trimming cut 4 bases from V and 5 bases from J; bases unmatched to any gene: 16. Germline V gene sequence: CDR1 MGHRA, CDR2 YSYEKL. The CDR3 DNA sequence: TGCGCCAGCAGCCGACTGCCCGGGACAGGGGATACTTTTTATGGCTACACCTTC. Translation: CASSRLPGTGDTFYGYTF.

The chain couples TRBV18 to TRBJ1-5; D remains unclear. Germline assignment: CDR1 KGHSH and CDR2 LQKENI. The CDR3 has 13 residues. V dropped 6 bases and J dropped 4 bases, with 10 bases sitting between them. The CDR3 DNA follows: TGTGCCAGCTCGGAGGCGGGAAATCAGCCCCAGCATTTT. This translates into CASSEAGNQPQHF. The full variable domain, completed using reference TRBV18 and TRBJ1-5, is NAGVMQNPRHLVRRRGQEARLRCSPMKGHSHVYWYRQLPEEGLKFMVYLQKENIIDESGMPKERFSAEFPKEGPSILRIQQVVRGDSAAYFCASSEAGNQPQHFGDGTRLSIL.

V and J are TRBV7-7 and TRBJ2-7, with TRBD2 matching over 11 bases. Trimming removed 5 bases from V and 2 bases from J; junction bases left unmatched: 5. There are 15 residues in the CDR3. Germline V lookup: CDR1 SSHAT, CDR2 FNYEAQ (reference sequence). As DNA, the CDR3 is TGTGCCAGCAGCCCGGGACTAGCGGAGACCTACGAGCAGTACTTC. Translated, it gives CASSPGLAETYEQYF. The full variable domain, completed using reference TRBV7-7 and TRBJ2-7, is GAGVSQSPRYKVTKRGQDVTLRCDPISSHATLYWYQQALGQGPEFLTYFNYEAQPDKSGLPSDRFSAERPEGSISTLTIQRTEQRDSAMYRCASSPGLAETYEQYFGPGTRLTVT.

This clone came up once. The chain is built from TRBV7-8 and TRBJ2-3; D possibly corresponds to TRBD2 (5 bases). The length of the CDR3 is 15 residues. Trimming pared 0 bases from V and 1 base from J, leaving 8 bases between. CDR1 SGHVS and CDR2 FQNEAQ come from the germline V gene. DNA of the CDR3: TGTGCCAGCAGCTTAGCGTTGGGAGGCACAGATACGCAGTATTTT. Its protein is CASSLALGGTDTQYF.

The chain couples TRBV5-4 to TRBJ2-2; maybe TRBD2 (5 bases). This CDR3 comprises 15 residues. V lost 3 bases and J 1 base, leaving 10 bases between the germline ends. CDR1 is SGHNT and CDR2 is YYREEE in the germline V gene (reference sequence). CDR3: CASSSGSLNTGELFF. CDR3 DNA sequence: TGTGCCAGCAGCTCGGGGAGCCTGAACACCGGGGAGCTGTTTTTT.

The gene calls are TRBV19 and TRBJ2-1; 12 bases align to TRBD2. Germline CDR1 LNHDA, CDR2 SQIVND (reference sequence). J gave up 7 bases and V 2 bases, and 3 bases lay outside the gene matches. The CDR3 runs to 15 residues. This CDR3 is CASSIRLAGANEQFF. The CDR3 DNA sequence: TGTGCCAGTAGTATAAGACTAGCGGGAGCTAATGAGCAGTTCTTC.

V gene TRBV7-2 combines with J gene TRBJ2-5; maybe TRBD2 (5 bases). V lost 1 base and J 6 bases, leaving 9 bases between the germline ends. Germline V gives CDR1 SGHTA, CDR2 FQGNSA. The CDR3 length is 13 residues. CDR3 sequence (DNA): TGTGCCAGCAGCTTAGAGTCTAGCCAGACCCAGTACTTC. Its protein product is CASSLESSQTQYF.

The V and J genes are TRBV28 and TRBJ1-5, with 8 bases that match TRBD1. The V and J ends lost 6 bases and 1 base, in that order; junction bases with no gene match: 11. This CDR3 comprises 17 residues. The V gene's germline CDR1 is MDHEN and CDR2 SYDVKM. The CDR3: CASRPRTGPMSNQPQHF. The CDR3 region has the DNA TGTGCCAGCAGACCTCGGACAGGGCCTATGAGCAATCAGCCCCAGCATTTT.